A selection of T cell receptor beta chains follows, all from one sample in a study of shared clonotypes between healthy human individuals. TCRdb's copy holds only in-frame clones and misses some; the assay was immunoSEQ multiplex PCR. The data contain 1.5 million to 2.5 million clones, less than 95% of them singletons. The material sequenced was naive CD8+ T cells sorted from blood. The receptors originated from a man between 18 and 29 years old in good health. Both conserved end residues are part of each CDR3. D genes are given only for firm matches. For some rows the clone size is stated as once, few or many, or as a class when expanded; others skip it.

v_call	clone_size	d_call	j_call	cdr3_aa	cdr3_nt
TRBV7-9	-	TRBD1	TRBJ1-2	CASSYSTGEGGYTF	TGTGCCAGCAGCTACTCCACAGGGGAAGGAGGCTACACCTTC
TRBV7-9	-	-	TRBJ1-1	CASSYLGTEAFF	TGTGCCAGCAGCTATCTGGGGACTGAAGCTTTCTTT
TRBV29-1	-	TRBD1	TRBJ1-1	CSAGTGTGGAAFF	TGCAGCGCCGGAACCGGGACAGGGGGCGCGGCTTTCTTT
TRBV15	-	-	TRBJ2-2	CATSRALMDTGELFF	TGTGCCACCAGCAGAGCTCTTATGGACACCGGGGAGCTGTTTTTT
TRBV5-4	-	TRBD1	TRBJ1-2	CASSLQGVAEGYTF	TGTGCCAGCAGCTTACAGGGGGTGGCAGAGGGCTACACCTTC
TRBV5-6	-	-	TRBJ2-3	CASSFTPRDTDTQYF	TGTGCCAGCAGCTTCACTCCCAGGGATACAGATACGCAGTATTTT
TRBV5-6	-	TRBD1	TRBJ2-7	CASRFGTATYEQYF	TGTGCCAGCAGATTCGGGACAGCCACCTACGAGCAGTACTTC
TRBV28	-	-	TRBJ1-3	CASSRGEGNTIYF	TGTGCCAGCAGTCGGGGGGAAGGAAACACCATATATTTT
TRBV10-3	-	-	TRBJ1-1	CAISGQAGMNTEAFF	TGTGCCATCAGTGGACAGGCGGGGATGAACACTGAAGCTTTCTTT
TRBV27	once	TRBD1	TRBJ2-7	CASSPVVVRTGWDEQYF	TGTGCCAGCAGTCCCGTCGTGGTGCGGACAGGGTGGGACGAGCAGTACTTC
TRBV9	few	-	TRBJ2-7	CASSPGGTSYEQYF	TGTGCCAGCAGCCCAGGCGGCACCTCCTACGAGCAGTACTTC
TRBV4-1	-	-	TRBJ1-2	CASSQGLQSNYGYTF	TGCGCCAGCAGCCAGGGCCTCCAATCTAACTATGGCTACACCTTC
TRBV19	-	TRBD2	TRBJ2-7	CASSASSGSSYEQYF	TGTGCCAGTAGTGCATCTAGCGGGAGCTCCTACGAGCAGTACTTC
TRBV2	-	TRBD2	TRBJ2-1	CASSGLAEFF	TGTGCCAGCAGCGGACTAGCTGAGTTCTTC
TRBV9	-	-	TRBJ2-1	CASSVATGTTPSYNEQFF	TGTGCCAGCAGCGTAGCTACAGGGACTACTCCCTCCTACAATGAGCAGTTCTTC
TRBV14	-	-	TRBJ2-7	CASSQGPGWPHEQYF	TGTGCCAGCAGCCAAGGTCCAGGGTGGCCCCACGAGCAGTACTTC
TRBV4-3	-	-	TRBJ1-5	CASSRTWGGNQPQHF	TGCGCCAGCAGCCGAACCTGGGGGGGGAATCAGCCCCAGCATTTT
TRBV9	-	-	TRBJ2-7	CASSEGGSQYEQYF	TGTGCCAGCAGCGAGGGGGGGAGTCAGTACGAGCAGTACTTC
TRBV6-5	-	TRBD1	TRBJ2-7	CASSYGQGFTYEQYF	TGTGCCAGCAGTTACGGACAGGGGTTCACCTACGAGCAGTACTTC
TRBV11-2	-	-	TRBJ1-1	CASSLGEYEAFF	TGTGCCAGCAGCTTAGGGGAATATGAAGCTTTCTTT
TRBV28	-	TRBD2	TRBJ2-3	CASSGLAGPSVKGDTQYF	TGTGCCAGCAGCGGACTAGCGGGGCCTAGCGTCAAGGGAGATACGCAGTATTTT
TRBV11-2	-	TRBD2	TRBJ2-1	CASSPLLAGANNEQFF	TGTGCCAGCAGCCCTTTACTAGCGGGGGCCAACAATGAGCAGTTCTTC
TRBV27	-	TRBD2	TRBJ2-1	CASRTGTSGVYEQFF	TGTGCCAGCAGAACCGGGACTAGCGGTGTCTATGAGCAGTTCTTC
TRBV7-3	-	-	TRBJ2-3	CASSYVIGDTQYF	TGTGCCAGCAGCTACGTCATAGGTGATACGCAGTATTTT
TRBV4-1	-	-	TRBJ2-3	CASSQEWTLDTQYF	TGCGCCAGCAGCCAAGAGTGGACGCTGGATACGCAGTATTTT
TRBV27	-	TRBD2	TRBJ2-5	CASSLRLAGETQYF	TGTGCCAGCAGTTTACGACTAGCGGGAGAGACCCAGTACTTC
TRBV21-1	-	-	TRBJ2-7	CASSKGRQGFYEQYF	TGTGCCAGCAGCAAAGGACGACAGGGGTTCTACGAGCAGTACTTC
TRBV9	-	TRBD1	TRBJ2-7	CASSPSTGGASYEQYF	TGTGCCAGCAGCCCATCGACAGGGGGCGCTTCTTACGAGCAGTACTTC
TRBV15	-	TRBD1	TRBJ1-5	CATSSIGTGNQPQHF	TGTGCCACCAGCAGTATCGGGACAGGCAATCAGCCCCAGCATTTT
TRBV6-5	few	-	TRBJ2-2	CASSYEGTGELFF	TGTGCCAGCAGTTACGAGGGCACCGGGGAGCTGTTTTTT